A selection of T cell receptor beta chains follows, all from one sample in a study of T cell repertoires in ileal Crohn's disease. Sequencing used immunoSEQ multiplex PCR; TCRdb keeps in-frame clones, though not all of them. The sample consists of 5,000 to 6,000 clones, around 78% of them appearing once. The sample was ileal tissue. The source of these receptors is an adult with Crohn's disease. Both conserved end residues are part of each CDR3.

v_gene	j_gene	CDR3aa
TRBV13	TRBJ2-7	CASSLGGDQYEQYF
TRBV6-5	TRBJ1-5	CASSQGGSQPQHF
TRBV19	TRBJ2-1	CASRGQVSSYNEQFF
TRBV4-2	TRBJ2-3	CASSHLNSGIGTDTQYF
TRBV7-3	TRBJ2-1	CASSRTTGGSYNEQFF
TRBV9	TRBJ2-2	CASSRTGNGELFF
TRBV19	TRBJ2-2	CASNPSGRITGELFF
TRBV9	TRBJ1-1	CASSDGTGNTEAFF
TRBV7-9	TRBJ2-3	CASSSLADTQYF
TRBV7-9	TRBJ1-1	CASSPLSNEAFF
TRBV21-1	TRBJ2-1	CASSNPRWRSGREVWTISQFF
TRBV6-5	TRBJ1-4	CASSRQAPDEKLFF
TRBV9	TRBJ2-5	CASSPGTAYQETQYF
TRBV28	TRBJ1-2	CASSPRFNYGYTF
TRBV18	TRBJ2-2	CASSSFTGGSNTGELFF
TRBV7-9	TRBJ1-4	CASSLTPEKLFF
TRBV6-6	TRBJ2-1	CASSYSRTYNEQFF
TRBV5-6	TRBJ2-2	CASSVPGHTRNTGELFF
TRBV2	TRBJ1-2	CASTPTETNYGYTF
TRBV11-3	TRBJ2-1	CASSSNHNEQFF
TRBV4-3	TRBJ2-6	CASSQDFGSGANVLTF
TRBV7-9	TRBJ2-1	CASSPYGGSYNEQFF
TRBV11-3	TRBJ2-2	CASSPGPVTGELFF
TRBV28	TRBJ1-2	CASSLALVSYGYTF
TRBV7-3	TRBJ2-1	CASSVGLAEYNEQFF
TRBV27	TRBJ1-1	CASSRTGVDHNTEAFF
TRBV5-4	TRBJ2-5	CASSLWGRETQYF
TRBV27	TRBJ2-1	CASSSSSGLNEQFF
TRBV2	TRBJ1-6	CAIKSSYNSPLHF